This TCR beta chain stems from a study of blood T cell repertoires in COVID-19. Enrollees, about 18 to 89 years old, lived in 24 US areas. The study recruited exposed participants who had met a COVID-19 case within 2 weeks before entry. As processed by the authors: Quantification of nucleated cells was approximated via reference gene primer amplification. TCRdb's table, derived via immunoSEQ multiplex PCR, lists solely in-frame clones and lacks some. V and J calls and clone size are given by that table; D and trimming were obtained from the DNA. Here the sample spans around 400,000 clones, around nine tenths being singletons. After removal of 4 bases from V and 8 bases from J, the junction contained 7 bases not matched to a gene. The germline V gene has CDR1 SGHRS and CDR2 YFSETQ. The CDR3 covers 14 residues.

This chain connects TRBV5-1 to TRBJ2-1, with 9 bases lining up with TRBD1. The source is a woman aged 18-35 years who had been exposed to COVID-19. The sample taken for sequencing was PBMCs or T cells enriched from blood (not recorded which). CDR3 residues: CASSASTGGYEQFF. In DNA, the CDR3 is TGCGCCAGCAGCGCCTCGACAGGGGGGTATGAGCAGTTCTTC. The full variable domain, completed using reference TRBV5-1 and TRBJ2-1, is KAGVTQTPRYLIKTRGQQVTLSCSPISGHRSVSWYQQTPGQGLQFLFEYFSETQRNKGNFPGRFSGRQFSNSRSEMNVSTLELGDSALYLCASSASTGGYEQFFGPGTRLTVL.